This is a list of T cell receptor beta chains from one sample in a study of Ad26.COV2.S vaccination and SARS-CoV-2 variants. The protocol was immunoSEQ multiplex PCR, while the TCRdb copy is restricted to in-frame clones and leaves out a portion. Counted here are around 320,000 clones, around nine tenths occurring once; the ten biggest clones make up 3.4%. The source material was peripheral blood, sampled in a trial of Ad26.COV2.S vaccine versus placebo. Source of these receptors: a person aged 18-65 years who received the Ad26.COV2.S COVID-19 vaccine or a placebo. Both conserved end residues are part of each CDR3. The order of the fields is V gene, clone size, CDR3 protein. Rows may omit the clone size; those that give it use once, few, many or a size class.

>TRBV27|.
CASSLFGPLAGIDTGELFF
>TRBV9|.
CASSVFGLAGDETQYF
>TRBV15|once
CATSTEPLAATGGRGYTF
>TRBV15|.
CATSRGQINEKLFF
>TRBV19|.
CASSIVASSYEQYF
>TRBV3-1/TRBV3-2|.
CASSPGQGFYEQYF
>TRBV6-5|.
CASSYGGGGSYEQYF
>TRBV19|.
CASSRLGRVTDTQYF
>TRBV9|.
CASSVGDPPYEQFF
>TRBV2|.
CASSLRHPRSGQTIVYGYTF
>TRBV3-1/TRBV3-2|.
CASSQGPVYSNQPQHF
>TRBV7-8|.
CASSNPSGATYNEQFF
>TRBV15|.
CATSRVASTQYF
>TRBV5-1|.
CASSSGQGSVYGYTF
>TRBV6-6|.
CASRNQNTGHEQYF
>TRBV18|once
CASSPTERRTTGELFF
>TRBV6-4|.
CASSVNRGNTEAFF
>TRBV7-8|.
CASSLEGGHTEAFF
>TRBV18|.
CASSPRLAGTRNYEQYF
>TRBV7-9|.
CASSLAPPGYPSGNTIYF
>TRBV27|.
CATQGPTGELFF
>TRBV7-8|few
CASSFPEGAPLHF
>TRBV5-1|.
CASSLEAQVYEQYF
>TRBV18|.
CASSPNSPISGEKLFF
>TRBV27|.
CASSSLGSTNEKLFF
>TRBV5-1|.
CASRVGSGANVLTF
>TRBV7-3|.
CASSWRAGTEAFF
>TRBV9|.
CASSVAGNQPQHF
>TRBV6-5|.
CASRQDEMGKLFF
>TRBV27|.
CASSLTGGNTEAFF
>TRBV15|.
CATSRVGRGVNIQYF
>TRBV29-1|.
CSVHRANTEAFF
>TRBV9|.
CASSVGGGGTGEQYF
>TRBV2|.
CATRAGSNQPQHF
>TRBV24-1|.
CATSDARANQPQHF
>TRBV19|.
CASSPLDRGLTGELFF
>TRBV3-1/TRBV3-2|.
CASSPGQTYGYTF
>TRBV25-1|.
CASSASGYEQYF
>TRBV27|.
CASRISLNTEAFF
>TRBV10-3|.
CAIRQGTGEETQYF
>TRBV29-1|.
CSVAAVNYGYTF
>TRBV5-4|.
CASSPRYPQETQYF
>TRBV27|.
CAGGWGFSFNYEQYF
>TRBV5-5|.
CASSLGLPNEQFF
>TRBV11-2|.
CASTYSYGTGAYEQYF
>TRBV7-9|.
CASSLDQAANYGYTF
>TRBV11-3|.
CASSLMGGSSYNEQFF
>TRBV9|once
CASSAQPGGGYGYTF
>TRBV29-1|.
CSVNRLGGHDNEQFF